The 22 T cell receptor beta chains in this list originate from one sample, sequenced in a study of control samples from healthy donors and cancer patients. Assay used: immunoSEQ multiplex PCR; TCRdb lists only in-frame clones, some missing. The table includes some 77,000 clones, approximately 88% detected once. Sequencing was carried out using blood. These receptors originate from a woman aged 55-70 years in good health.

This clone showed up just a few times. The chain joins TRBV9 to TRBJ1-2; 9 bases agree with TRBD1. J gave up 5 bases and V 3 bases, and 5 bases lay outside the gene matches. Germline assignment: CDR1 SGDLS and CDR2 YYNGEE. CDR3 size: 14 residues. This CDR3 reads CASSARQGGYGYTF. Written as DNA, the CDR3 is TGTGCCAGCAGCGCTCGACAGGGGGGATATGGCTACACCTTC.

The chain has TRBV13 and TRBJ1-3; the D gene is possibly TRBD1 (6 bases). V dropped 5 bases and J dropped 0 bases, with 14 bases sitting between them. CDR1 is PRHDT and CDR2 is FYEKMQ in the germline V gene (reference sequence). The CDR3 is 16 residues long. CDR3 DNA sequence: TGTGCCAGCAGCGCCCGGACAGCCAGCTCTGGAAACACCATATATTTT. Translated: CASSARTASSGNTIYF.

Points on this clone: One end of the junction fails to match germline, which may point to a read error. The V gene is TRBV5-1, the J gene TRBJ2-1, with 11 bases that match TRBD2. Germline CDR1 and CDR2: SGHRS and YFSETQ. The CDR3 runs 17 residues. CDR3 nucleotide sequence: TGCGCCAGCAGCTTGTCTAGCGGGGGGAACTCCCCCAATCAGCAGTTCTTC. Its translation is CASSLSSGGNSPNQQFF.

The chain joins TRBV18 to TRBJ2-6; D uncertain. V was shortened by 1 base and J by 0 bases, with 19 bases between the two germline ends. CDR1 is KGHSH, CDR2 LQKENI, per germline. This CDR3 has 20 residues. The CDR3 loop is CASSPLTHHPKSSGANVLTF. Here the CDR3 DNA reads TGTGCCAGCTCACCACTAACCCACCATCCCAAGAGCTCTGGGGCCAACGTCCTGACTTTC.

The J gene is TRBJ2-7, the V gene TRBV27; D unclear. CDR1 is MNHEY, CDR2 SMNVEV, per germline (reference sequence). The V gene lost 3 bases and the J gene lost 6 bases, with 6 bases spanning the gap. This CDR3 is built from 11 residues. CDR3 sequence: CASSLGGEQYF. CDR3 DNA: TGTGCCAGCAGTTTGGGCGGCGAGCAGTACTTC.

The chain carries TRBV5-1 and TRBJ2-2, with D perhaps TRBD1 (5 bases). CDR1 is SGHRS, CDR2 YFSETQ, per germline. The V end was cut by 3 bases, the J end by 5 bases, with 14 bases between. The CDR3 has 15 residues. CDR3 residues: CASSSEPGKTGELFF. The CDR3 DNA reads as TGCGCCAGCAGCTCGGAGCCAGGGAAGACCGGGGAGCTGTTTTTT.

This clone was seen a few times. The same CDR3 also results from other DNA sequences found in this sample. This rearrangement joins TRBV19 to TRBJ1-2, with TRBD1 matching 7 bases. V shed 6 bases and J 5 bases; nucleotides not matched to a gene: 6. This CDR3 comprises 13 residues. Looked up from germline, CDR1 is LNHDA and CDR2 is SQIVND (reference sequence). The CDR3 protein is CASSPQGFYGYTF. CDR3 DNA sequence: TGTGCCAGTAGCCCACAGGGGTTTTATGGCTACACCTTC.

The V and J genes are TRBV28 and TRBJ2-5; either TRBD1 or TRBD2 may supply D (6 bases each). In germline, CDR1 is MDHEN, CDR2 SYDVKM. Trimming stripped 11 bases from V and 1 base from J, with 17 bases between. The CDR3 extends over 14 amino acids. The CDR3 DNA reads as TGTGCCTCTCAGGGGAGGCCACCCCAAGAGACCCAGTACTTC. Amino acid sequence: CASQGRPPQETQYF.

The V and J genes are TRBV18 and TRBJ2-7; D unclear. V shed 3 bases and J shed 2 bases, with 11 bases lying between them. CDR1 and CDR2 (germline): KGHSH, LQKENI. CDR3 size: 14 residues. As DNA, the CDR3 is TGTGCCAGCTCACCCCAGACATCAGCCTACGAGCAGTACTTC. Protein: CASSPQTSAYEQYF.

The rearrangement uses TRBV5-1 and TRBJ2-5, with D tentatively TRBD1 or TRBD2 (5 bases each). The V and J ends lost 4 bases and 2 bases respectively, with 15 bases between them. The CDR3 is 15 residues long. Germline values: CDR1 SGHRS, CDR2 YFSETQ. CDR3 region: CASSKTGTRQETQYF. The CDR3 bases are TGCGCCAGCAGCAAAACCGGGACGAGACAAGAGACCCAGTACTTC.

This clone turned up a few times. The chain couples TRBV7-9 to TRBJ1-2; 8 bases map to TRBD1. CDR3 length: 14 amino acids. The germline V gene encodes CDR1 SEHNR and CDR2 FQNEAQ (reference sequence). V was pared by 7 bases and J by 7 bases, with 11 bases of the junction left unmatched. CDR3 bases: TGTGCCAGCAACAGCGGACAGGGAATAGTTGGCTACACCTTC. Protein: CASNSGQGIVGYTF.

J is TRBJ2-3 and V is TRBV7-3; 9 nucleotides line up with TRBD1. The CDR3 is made up of 15 amino acids. With 4 bases clipped from V and 2 bases from J, the junction kept 4 bases outside the gene matches. Germline CDR1 SGHTA, CDR2 FQGTGA. CDR3 sequence reads: CASSSGQGITDTQYF. The CDR3, as DNA: TGTGCCAGCAGCTCGGGACAGGGAATCACAGATACGCAGTATTTT.

This chain uses TRBV7-2 with TRBJ2-1; 9 nucleotides line up with TRBD2. This CDR3 comprises 12 residues. Germline loops: CDR1 SGHTA, CDR2 FQGNSA. The trim removed 3 bases at V and 9 bases at J, leaving 0 bases unmatched. The DNA of the CDR3 is TGTGCCAGCAGCTTTAGCGGGGGTGAGCAGTTCTTC. Translation gives CASSFSGGEQFF.

The rearrangement uses TRBV10-3 and TRBJ2-2; 8 bases are shared with TRBD1. This CDR3 region has 15 residues. The germline V gene encodes CDR1 ENHRY and CDR2 SYGVKD. Trimming removed 2 bases from V and 2 bases from J; junction bases left unmatched: 1. The CDR3 sequence: CAISEGQGNTGELFF. The CDR3 DNA reads TGTGCCATCAGTGAGGGACAGGGTAACACCGGGGAGCTGTTTTTT.

CDR3 sequence (DNA): TGTGCCAGCAGTTCGGCCAGCGACATGACGAGCTCCTATAATTCACCCCTCCACTTT. As protein: CASSSASDMTSSYNSPLHF. This sequence joins TRBV13 and TRBJ1-6; D call uncertain. V lost 6 bases and J lost 0, with 21 bases in between. This CDR3 comprises 19 residues. Germline V lookup: CDR1 PRHDT, CDR2 FYEKMQ (reference sequence).

This chain joins TRBV14 and TRBJ1-2, with TRBD1 as a possible D gene (5 bases). V lost 2 bases and J lost 2, with 18 bases in between. The CDR3 sequence is 17 residues long. The germline gives CDR1 SGHDN, CDR2 FVKESK. The DNA of the CDR3 is TGTGCCAGCAGCCAATTTCTCGGGGGTACAGTCAACTATGGCTACACCTTC. It codes for CASSQFLGGTVNYGYTF.

Here the CDR3 reads CASSLDQGEAFF. CDR3 DNA sequence: TGCGCCAGCAGCTTGGACCAGGGTGAAGCTTTCTTT. This chain uses TRBV5-1 with TRBJ1-1; a weak D match, TRBD1 (5 bases). With 0 bases removed from V and 7 bases from J, the gap between germline ends came to 7 bases. CDR1 is SGHRS, CDR2 YFSETQ, per germline. CDR3 length: 12 residues.

The genes are TRBV7-9 and TRBJ1-2; the match to TRBD1 covers 8 bases. Germline CDR1 and CDR2: SEHNR and FQNEAQ (reference sequence). This CDR3 has 15 residues. V dropped 5 bases and J dropped 4; count of bases not matched to a gene: 9. The CDR3 protein is CASSPGQGLGYGYTF. DNA for the CDR3: TGTGCCAGCAGCCCCGGACAGGGCTTAGGCTATGGCTACACCTTC. Based on the CDR3 plus reference TRBV7-9 and TRBJ1-2, the full variable domain is DTGVSQNPRHKITKRGQNVTFRCDPISEHNRLYWYRQTLGQGPEFLTYFQNEAQLEKSRLLSDRFSAERPKGSFSTLEIQRTEQGDSAMYLCASSPGQGLGYGYTFGSGTRLTVV.

CDR3 DNA sequence: TGTGCCAGCAGCGGCGACATTTTCTATGGCTACACCTTC. Its protein product is CASSGDIFYGYTF. The gene calls are TRBV6-2 or TRBV6-3 and TRBJ1-2, with no clear D. Trimming shortened V by 6 bases and J by 4 bases, and 12 bases separated the two germline ends. CDR3 length: 13 amino acids. The germline CDR1 and CDR2 sequences are MNHEY and SVGEGT.

V is TRBV5-1 and J is TRBJ2-3, with 9 positions matching TRBD1. Per the germline V gene, CDR1 is SGHRS and CDR2 is YFSETQ. This CDR3 is built from 15 residues. V shed 3 bases, J shed 1 base, and the junction held 3 bases outside the gene matches. The CDR3 DNA reads as TGCGCCAGCAGCTCCTGGACAGGGGGCACAGATACGCAGTATTTT. Amino acids: CASSSWTGGTDTQYF.

This chain joins TRBV4-2 and TRBJ2-1, with 11 bases identical to TRBD2. With V trimmed by 4 bases and J by 7 bases, 12 bases remained unmatched. This CDR3 has 17 residues. CDR1 is LGHNA, CDR2 YNFKEQ, per germline. The DNA of the CDR3 is TGTGCCAGCAGCCTGACGCGCGGGACTAGCGGAGGAAATGAGCAGTTCTTC. Translated: CASSLTRGTSGGNEQFF.

The CDR3 bases are TGTGCCAGCAGTCCTAACATCTTTCCGGGAGGCTACACCTTC. Translating it yields CASSPNIFPGGYTF. This chain links TRBV2 with TRBJ1-2; D is unclear. Germline lookup yields CDR1 SNHLY and CDR2 FYNNEI. The V gene lost 5 bases and the J gene lost 8 bases, with 18 bases spanning the gap. The CDR3 spans 14 residues.